This T cell receptor beta chain was retrieved from a study of Graves' ophthalmopathy and Graves' hyperthyroidism. Regarding the study as a whole: Stable hyperthyroidism and ophthalmopathy were told apart by a 13-signature model, which achieved about 88% sensitivity and approximately 81% specificity. The model's ophthalmopathy progression predictions had 55% to 71% sensitivity and 72.22% specificity. Blood samples also showed most expanded thyroid clonotypes exceeding 0.001 frequency.

Exclusion applied to patients with other autoimmune diseases, uncontrolled infections, pregnancy or lactation. Comment on this clonotype: Its specificity is unknown.

Germline V gene lookup returns CDR1 SQVTM and CDR2 ANQGSEA. The germline V and J ends were trimmed by 6 bases and 5 bases, with 16 bases remaining between them. The CDR3 sequence is 13 residues long. Scientists amplified the TCR beta CDR3 regions from RNA transcripts. RT-PCR with HTBI primers came first, then second-round multiplex PCR. TCRdb reprocessed the multiplex PCR reads via MiXCR and lists one record per CDR3 protein. Of almost 750,000 distinct CDR3 sequences in the sample, approximately 40% were seen once. The sample consisted of peripheral blood. J is TRBJ1-1 and V is TRBV29-1; weak D call: TRBD1 (5 bases). The sequence came from an adult man with Graves' ophthalmopathy. CDR3 nucleotide sequence: TGCAGCGTAGGGATCTCTGGGGGAACTGAAGCTTTCTTT. It encodes CSVGISGGTEAFF.